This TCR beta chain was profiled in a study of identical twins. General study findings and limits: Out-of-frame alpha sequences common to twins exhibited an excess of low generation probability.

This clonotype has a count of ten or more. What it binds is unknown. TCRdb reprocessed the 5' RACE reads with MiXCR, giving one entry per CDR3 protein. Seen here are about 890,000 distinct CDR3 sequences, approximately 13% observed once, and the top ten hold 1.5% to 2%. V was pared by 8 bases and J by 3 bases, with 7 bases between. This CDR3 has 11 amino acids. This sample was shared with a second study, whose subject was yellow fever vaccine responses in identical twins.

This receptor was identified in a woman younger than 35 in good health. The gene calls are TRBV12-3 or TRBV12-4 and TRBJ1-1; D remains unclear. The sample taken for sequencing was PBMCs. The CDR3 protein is CASGWHTEAFF. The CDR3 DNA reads TGTGCCAGCGGGTGGCACACTGAAGCTTTCTTT.